This T cell receptor (beta chain) is drawn from a study of memory CD4+ T cells and cytomegalovirus serostatus (dated by TCRdb to between 2018 and 2020). With respect to the entire study: The cohort comprised around 35 healthy Belgian adults, 9 CMV seropositive and roughly 24 CMV seronegative. To replicate a published TCR-based CMV serostatus classifier, the researchers sequenced the CD4+ memory TCRbeta repertoires of a Belgian cohort whose cytomegalovirus serostatus was known.

In regard to this clone: The specificity of this receptor is unknown. Within one base of it there is no much larger clone, and no base qualities were kept.

The CDR3, from cysteine to phenylalanine, totals 15 residues. The DNA shown is the 45-base CDR3, in frame from base 1. The germline V gene specifies SQVTM as CDR1 and ANQGSEA as CDR2. A FACSAria II was used to sort memory CD4+ T cells, defined as single viable CD3+CD4+CD8-CD45RO+ cells. To determine CMV serostatus, a Roche Elecsys assay was used that detects serum IgG against CMV pp150, pp28, p38 and p52. Once the samples were thawed, total CD4+ T cells were enriched through positive selection using CD4 magnetic microbeads. The samples came from a separate study whose specific focus was interrogating the CD4+ T cell memory repertoire. Peripheral blood mononuclear cells were isolated and cryopreserved according to standard operating procedures, and serum was stored at -80 degrees C. The staining used CD3-PerCP (BW264/56), CD4-APC (RPA-T4), CD45RO-PE (UCHT1) and CD8-Pacific Orange (3B5) antibodies, and Sytox blue was used to exclude non-viable cells.

The Quick-DNA Microprep Kit was used to extract genomic DNA from the sorted cells. Amplification of TCRbeta DNA was done with the immunoSEQ hsTCRbeta kit, following the protocol from the manufacturer. TCRbeta libraries were sequenced on an Illumina MiSeq instrument. The original pipeline was this. Following removal of out-of-frame sequences, around 2,300,000 distinct TCRbeta sequences were retained, with an average of around 67,000 per individual. Two values were used to score each individual: the count of 150 to 200 previously reported CMV-associated TCRbeta sequences and the total count of productive distinct TCRbeta sequences. A beta-binomial model was reimplemented in Python, and scikit-learn random forests with default parameters were trained on data from the US cohort. Classifier performance on the Belgian cohort was summarized as median AUC with percentile confidence intervals over 10,000 bootstrap iterations. Imported from immuneACCESS, the table was reduced by TCRdb to in-frame sequences with V and J called. These copies leave out some clones; in studies compared against another copy, an unresolved V gene accounts for under half, and the cause of the remainder is not known. V and J calls and clone size come straight from that table; D and trimming were deduced from the DNA. For this sample the table gives approximately 92,000 clones, of which about 80% were detected only once. Of the sample, less than 4% falls within the top ten clones.

Results the study describes overall, beyond this receptor: CMV serostatus prediction reached a median bootstrapped AUC of about 0.94 with the original framework and around 0.91 with a US-trained random forest. The original-framework classifier achieved a median bootstrapped AUC of around 0.95 with a 95% CI of 0.76-1.00 on the Belgian cohort. Among the 150 to 200 previously reported CMV-associated TCRbeta sequences, 67 showed up in the CD4+ memory repertoires, with each one found in between one and five individuals. Only CD4+CD45RO+ memory cells were sequenced, in contrast to the original study, which included naive and memory CD4+ and CD8+ populations. The results were interpreted as suggesting that the CMV-associated TCR signature is mostly present in the CD4+ memory repertoire.

The clonotype was recovered from an adult in good health and CMV-seropositive. Specimen: memory CD4+ T cells from blood. The receptor chain draws on TRBV29-1 and TRBJ1-2; the D gene is perhaps TRBD1, from 5 matching bases. For the CDR3, the sequence is CSVTAGKAFSYGYTF. In nucleotides, the sequence is TGCAGTGTGACTGCAGGGAAGGCCTTCTCCTATGGCTACACCTTC.